The clone carrying this T cell receptor beta chain was observed a single time. The entry originates in a study of blood T cell repertoires in COVID-19. At the level of the study: COVID-19 samples from acute and convalescent phases originated in the United States, Italy and Spain. The cDNA or gDNA used as material had been derived from T cells, B-cell-depleted T cells, or PBMCs.

Measured with immunoSEQ multiplex PCR; TCRdb has only the in-frame clones, and not every one. The table has approximately 300,000 clones, about 86% seen once. The CDR3 has 14 amino acids. Trimming pared 4 bases from V and 3 bases from J, leaving 10 bases between. Germline-derived CDR1 and CDR2 are SGHDT and YYEEEE. This clonotype was obtained from a woman between 50 and 59 years old with acute or convalescent COVID-19. V gene TRBV5-6 combines with J gene TRBJ1-4, with D perhaps matching TRBD1 (6 bases). Sequences were obtained from peripheral blood. CDR3 region: CASSRTEPNEKLFF. Here the CDR3 DNA reads TGTGCCAGCAGCAGGACAGAGCCTAATGAAAAACTGTTTTTT.